A selection of T cell receptor beta chains follows, all from one sample in a study of T cell responses to AZD1222 COVID-19 vaccine. Produced via immunoSEQ multiplex PCR; TCRdb's table is partial and in-frame only. The repertoire holds 130,000 or so clones, with approximately 93% as singletons. Here the sequenced sample was peripheral blood, taken on day 0 of AZD1222 vaccination. All receptors derive from an adult in good health. CDR3s include the opening cysteine and the closing phenylalanine or tryptophan. D genes are given only for firm matches. Some rows have no size entry. The others give once, few or many, or a class for an expanded clone.

clone_size: NA; d_call: NA; j_call: TRBJ2-1; v_call: TRBV5-6; cdr3_aa: CASSLVQGYNEQFF; cdr3_nt: TGTGCCAGCAGCTTGGTGCAGGGATACAATGAGCAGTTCTTC
clone_size: NA; d_call: NA; j_call: TRBJ1-5; v_call: TRBV18; cdr3_aa: CASSPQGGQPQHF; cdr3_nt: TGTGCCAGCTCACCACAGGGTGGGCAGCCCCAGCATTTT
clone_size: NA; d_call: NA; j_call: TRBJ2-5; v_call: TRBV10-1; cdr3_aa: CASSDDGVQETQYF; cdr3_nt: TGCGCCAGCAGTGATGACGGGGTCCAAGAGACCCAGTACTTC
clone_size: NA; d_call: NA; j_call: TRBJ1-1; v_call: TRBV5-1; cdr3_aa: CASSLLGRTFVSLNAEAFF; cdr3_nt: TGCGCCAGCAGCTTGCTGGGGCGGACTTTTGTTTCATTGAACGCTGAAGCTTTCTTT
clone_size: NA; d_call: TRBD2; j_call: TRBJ2-7; v_call: TRBV18; cdr3_aa: CASSPPGKGLAGGPLIDEQYF; cdr3_nt: TGTGCCAGCTCACCACCGGGGAAAGGACTAGCGGGGGGGCCCTTGATCGACGAGCAGTACTTC
clone_size: NA; d_call: TRBD1; j_call: TRBJ2-7; v_call: TRBV7-2; cdr3_aa: CASTEDRGGYEQYF; cdr3_nt: TGTGCCAGCACCGAGGACAGGGGAGGTTACGAGCAGTACTTC
clone_size: NA; d_call: NA; j_call: TRBJ2-5; v_call: TRBV10-3; cdr3_aa: CAISEGGRAETQYF; cdr3_nt: TGTGCCATCAGTGAAGGGGGTAGGGCGGAGACCCAGTACTTC
clone_size: NA; d_call: TRBD1; j_call: TRBJ2-1; v_call: TRBV2; cdr3_aa: CATHQDRGYEQFF; cdr3_nt: TGTGCCACCCACCAAGACAGGGGCTATGAGCAGTTCTTC
clone_size: NA; d_call: NA; j_call: TRBJ2-7; v_call: TRBV2; cdr3_aa: CARTTGPPGGEQYF; cdr3_nt: TGTGCCAGGACAACCGGGCCGCCGGGTGGCGAGCAGTACTTC
clone_size: NA; d_call: TRBD1; j_call: TRBJ1-4; v_call: TRBV12-3/TRBV12-4; cdr3_aa: CASRSTGSEKLFF; cdr3_nt: TGTGCCAGCAGGTCGACAGGGTCTGAAAAACTGTTTTTT
clone_size: NA; d_call: NA; j_call: TRBJ2-2; v_call: TRBV5-1; cdr3_aa: CASSLAQNTGELFF; cdr3_nt: TGCGCCAGCAGCTTGGCCCAGAACACCGGGGAGCTGTTTTTT
clone_size: once; d_call: NA; j_call: TRBJ1-3; v_call: TRBV4-1; cdr3_aa: CASSQEGGPGNTIYF; cdr3_nt: TGCGCCAGCAGCCAAGAGGGGGGACCTGGAAACACCATATATTTT
clone_size: NA; d_call: TRBD1; j_call: TRBJ2-3; v_call: TRBV7-2; cdr3_aa: CASSSDRGANTDTQYF; cdr3_nt: TGTGCCAGCAGCTCGGACAGGGGGGCCAACACAGATACGCAGTATTTT
clone_size: NA; d_call: NA; j_call: TRBJ2-6; v_call: TRBV5-1; cdr3_aa: CASSLNRHSGANVLTF; cdr3_nt: TGCGCCAGCAGCTTGAACAGGCACTCTGGGGCCAACGTCCTGACTTTC
clone_size: NA; d_call: TRBD1; j_call: TRBJ1-1; v_call: TRBV27; cdr3_aa: CASSPGQGATPFSEAFF; cdr3_nt: TGTGCCAGCAGTCCGGGACAGGGGGCGACACCATTTTCTGAAGCTTTCTTT
clone_size: NA; d_call: NA; j_call: TRBJ1-5; v_call: TRBV28; cdr3_aa: CASSLNQPQHF; cdr3_nt: TGTGCCAGCAGCCTGAATCAGCCCCAGCATTTT
clone_size: NA; d_call: NA; j_call: TRBJ1-1; v_call: TRBV4-1; cdr3_aa: CASRPIGQSNTEAFF; cdr3_nt: TGCGCCAGCAGACCGATCGGACAGTCAAACACTGAAGCTTTCTTT
clone_size: NA; d_call: TRBD1; j_call: TRBJ1-5; v_call: TRBV5-1; cdr3_aa: CASSPGQGVRNQPQHF; cdr3_nt: TGCGCCAGCAGCCCCGGACAGGGGGTGCGCAATCAGCCCCAGCATTTT
clone_size: NA; d_call: NA; j_call: TRBJ1-1; v_call: TRBV5-4; cdr3_aa: CASSLGQLGNTEAFF; cdr3_nt: TGTGCCAGCAGCTTGGGACAGTTGGGGAACACTGAAGCTTTCTTT
clone_size: NA; d_call: TRBD1; j_call: TRBJ2-7; v_call: TRBV14; cdr3_aa: CASSGKGQDFYEQYF; cdr3_nt: TGTGCCAGCTCCGGGAAGGGACAGGACTTTTACGAGCAGTACTTC